Listed below are T cell receptor beta chains from one sample, sequenced in a study of T cells expressing NK-cell markers. TCRdb re-called the 5' RACE reads; every CDR3 protein appears as one record, without DNA. The listing contains roughly 170,000 distinct CDR3 sequences. Sequenced input: blood T cells: a sorted CD56 or NKG2C T cell subset, CD4+ or CD8+ T cells, or bulk PBMC T cells (not recorded which). All receptors derive from a woman between 18 and 70 years old in good health. Both conserved end residues are part of each CDR3.

V gene	CDR3 length	J gene	CDR3 protein
TRBV2	15	TRBJ1-5	CASTARVSGSQPQHF
TRBV10-3	15	TRBJ2-3	CAVCQDPSNADTQYF
TRBV5-1	16	TRBJ1-3	CASSLGGVGSGNTIYF
TRBV12-3/TRBV12-4	15	TRBJ2-7	CASRAWDRGPSEQYF
TRBV19	14	TRBJ2-7	CASSPGNLDYEQYF
TRBV28	14	TRBJ2-5	CASSFFGGSETQYF
TRBV2	16	TRBJ1-1	CASSGLGYGMNTEAFF
TRBV10-3	15	TRBJ2-5	CAISKTAQAGETQYF
TRBV9	17	TRBJ2-1	CASSVDGGGSSYNEQFF
TRBV7-9	14	TRBJ2-7	CASSPTGNSYEQYF
TRBV5-5	14	TRBJ2-7	CASSFSVLSYEQYF
TRBV20-1	15	TRBJ2-2	CSARVSGRNTGELFF
TRBV5-1	15	TRBJ2-3	CASSPGHLSTDTQYF
TRBV4-1	15	TRBJ1-2	CASSHPAIGNYGYTF
TRBV12-3/TRBV12-4	15	TRBJ1-6	CASSFFQGDNSPLHF
TRBV18	15	TRBJ2-7	CASSPSSGGSYEQYF
TRBV19	16	TRBJ2-1	CASSMGLAGGPYEQFF
TRBV7-9	17	TRBJ2-1	CASTLPGTSGGANEQFF
TRBV5-1	14	TRBJ2-3	CASSGTPVADTQYF
TRBV24-1	19	TRBJ2-2	CATSDSGTSGSEYTGELFF
TRBV20-1	20	TRBJ2-1	CSASTIRLAGEEKGWNEQFF
TRBV14	15	TRBJ1-2	CASSPFFRGNYGYTF
TRBV6-1	14	TRBJ2-1	CASSERQGLGEQFF
TRBV5-6	17	TRBJ1-1	CASSLFRGGRGNTEAFF
TRBV29-1	16	TRBJ2-1	CSVAKAGGISYNEQFF
TRBV3-1	18	TRBJ2-3	CASSQGSLAGGAADTQYF
TRBV3-1	14	TRBJ2-7	CASSPLGQGGEQYF
TRBV4-1	18	TRBJ2-5	CASSQEGLAGGLKETQYF
TRBV7-3	15	TRBJ2-2	CASSTGGTNTGELFF
TRBV5-1	17	TRBJ2-1	CASSLGLAGTTYNEQFF
TRBV5-5	14	TRBJ2-2	CASSWGGRIGELFF
TRBV29-1	13	TRBJ2-3	CSVVREYADTQYF
TRBV27	13	TRBJ1-1	CASRSVRYTEAFF
TRBV19	16	TRBJ2-4	CASTTTSGIAKNIQYF
TRBV12-3/TRBV12-4	16	TRBJ2-5	CASSSPRQGAYETQYF
TRBV7-2	15	TRBJ1-5	CASSLAGGSNQPQHF
TRBV7-2	15	TRBJ2-5	CASSSRLAGRQTQYF
TRBV11-2	14	TRBJ2-1	CASSLGRGHNEQFF
TRBV5-1	13	TRBJ1-2	CASSNRGDYGYTF
TRBV20-1	14	TRBJ2-6	CSARRAGGANVLTF
TRBV6-5	17	TRBJ1-6	CATASPPGQHFNSPLHF
TRBV2	16	TRBJ2-1	CASSEVRGGRGHEQFF
TRBV20-1	13	TRBJ1-5	CSARQGLGQPQHF
TRBV11-2	19	TRBJ1-1	CASSPGRGGRERVNTEAFF
TRBV5-1	16	TRBJ2-1	CASSLIGGSIGNEQFF
TRBV7-8	15	TRBJ2-1	CASSPNPRGGHEQFF
TRBV7-9	14	TRBJ2-5	CASSLVGATGTQYF
TRBV12-3/TRBV12-4	12	TRBJ1-2	CASSLVLHGYTF
TRBV29-1	14	TRBJ2-2	CSVGSGRDTGELFF
TRBV6-5	16	TRBJ1-6	CASSYSAMGYNSPLHF
TRBV3-1	12	TRBJ2-5	CASRTGGETQYF
TRBV25-1	15	TRBJ1-4	CASSVPTGLGEKLFF
TRBV20-1	12	TRBJ2-7	CSALKGAYEQYF
TRBV5-1	14	TRBJ2-2	CASSFTGGSGELFF